This is a list of T cell receptor beta chains from one sample in a study of T cell repertoires in cytomegalovirus infection. In TCRdb, the reads were re-called with MiXCR into one record per CDR3 protein. Among roughly 640,000 distinct CDR3 sequences, approximately 24% were seen once, and the ten largest hold 6.5% to 10%. Input material: CD8+ T cells from PBMCs. These receptors came from a human donor in good health (CMV status not recorded). Some clones in this sample may be carry-over from other donors' samples. Each CDR3 is given with its conserved first and last residue. Each record gives: D gene, CDR3 length, clone size, V gene, J gene, CDR3 protein, CDR3 DNA. A D gene is named only where the DNA matches it firmly. Size values are once, few and many counts, or a class for expanded clones, and some rows have none.

>TRBD1|15|few|TRBV27|TRBJ2-7
CASSPEGQNSYEQYF
TGTGCCAGCAGCCCTGAGGGACAGAACTCCTACGAGCAGTACTTC
>NA|13|many|TRBV7-9|TRBJ2-7
CASSLFQDYEQYF
TGTGCCAGCAGCTTATTTCAAGACTACGAGCAGTACTTC
>TRBD1|15|many|TRBV7-9|TRBJ1-6
CASRDSGTGYSPLHF
TGTGCCAGCAGGGATTCCGGGACAGGCTACTCACCCCTCCACTTT
>NA|11|few|TRBV28|TRBJ1-2
CASSLRGAGTF
TGTGCCAGCAGTTTACGGGGGGCGGGGACCTTC
>TRBD2|18|NA|TRBV7-3|TRBJ2-3
CASSHGTSGASSTDTQYF
TGTGCCAGCAGCCATGGGACTAGCGGGGCCTCTAGCACAGATACGCAGTATTTT
>NA|14|few|TRBV6-5|TRBJ1-1
CASSYSRGETEAFF
TGTGCCAGCAGTTACTCTCGCGGGGAAACTGAAGCTTTCTTT
>TRBD1|18|many|TRBV19|TRBJ1-5
CASSRGQIGPSFSQPQHF
TGTGCCAGTAGTAGGGGACAGATTGGACCATCTTTCTCGCAGCCCCAGCATTTT
>TRBD1|16|NA|TRBV14|TRBJ1-2
CASSQARGRGLRDYTF
TGTGCCAGCAGCCAAGCGAGGGGGCGCGGGTTGAGGGACTACACCTTC
>NA|14|few|TRBV7-9|TRBJ2-4
CASSWTTAKNIQYF
TGTGCCAGCAGCTGGACAACAGCCAAAAACATTCAGTACTTC
>TRBD2|17|few|TRBV28|TRBJ2-1
CASSLRRTSGGNNEQFF
TGTGCCAGCAGTTTACGCCGGACTAGCGGGGGAAACAATGAGCAGTTCTTC
>NA|15|NA|TRBV4-3|TRBJ2-5
CASSHLPGPQETQYF
TGCGCCAGCAGCCATCTCCCGGGACCTCAAGAGACCCAGTACTTC
>NA|16|many|TRBV11-2|TRBJ2-5
CASSPGTTVFQETQYF
TGTGCCAGCAGCCCCGGTACGACAGTCTTCCAAGAGACCCAGTACTTC
>TRBD1|13|many|TRBV7-6|TRBJ1-6
CASSGTGSSPLHF
TGTGCCAGCAGCGGGACAGGGAGTTCACCCCTCCACTTT
>TRBD1|14|NA|TRBV2|TRBJ2-7
CASTGTGDSDEQYF
TGTGCCAGCACCGGGACAGGTGATAGCGACGAGCAGTACTTC
>NA|15|NA|TRBV6-6|TRBJ1-4
CASSYLDRINEKLFF
TGTGCCAGCAGTTACCTCGACAGGATTAATGAAAAACTGTTTTTT
>NA|13|many|TRBV5-4|TRBJ1-1
CASSSTGVGEAFF
TGTGCCAGCAGCTCAACAGGAGTGGGTGAAGCTTTCTTT
>NA|17|many|TRBV7-2|TRBJ1-5
CASSLGGYRGFNQPQHF
TGTGCCAGCAGCTTAGGGGGGTATCGGGGATTCAATCAGCCCCAGCATTTT
>TRBD1|14|few|TRBV6-6|TRBJ1-2
CASSYSSGGNGYTF
TGTGCCAGCAGTTACTCTTCAGGGGGTAATGGCTACACCTTC
>NA|17|many|TRBV7-2|TRBJ1-1
CASSLGEVWGTTTEAFF
TGTGCCAGCAGCTTGGGGGAGGTGTGGGGGACTACCACTGAAGCTTTCTTT
>TRBD1|15|many|TRBV12-3/TRBV12-4|TRBJ1-2
CASSFLQGASYGYTF
TGTGCCAGCAGTTTTTTACAGGGGGCGAGCTATGGCTACACCTTC
>NA|15|many|TRBV11-1|TRBJ2-3
CASSLEGDPGDTQYF
TGTGCCAGCAGCTTAGAGGGCGACCCTGGGGATACGCAGTATTTT
>TRBD2|13|NA|TRBV29-1|TRBJ2-2
CSVEGREGGELFF
TGCAGCGTTGAGGGCAGGGAGGGCGGGGAGCTGTTTTTT
>NA|12|many|TRBV7-2|TRBJ2-1
CASSLGRGEQFF
TGTGCCAGCAGCTTAGGTAGGGGTGAGCAGTTCTTC
>NA|18|NA|TRBV11-2|TRBJ2-5
CASSLVLLGSELWETQYF
TGTGCCAGCAGCTTAGTCCTCCTCGGGAGCGAACTATGGGAGACCCAGTACTTC
>NA|13|few|TRBV20-1|TRBJ2-3
CSAAEKSTDTQYF
TGCAGTGCTGCGGAAAAATCCACAGATACGCAGTATTTT
>NA|16|many|TRBV5-5|TRBJ1-1
CASSLGWRGMNTEAFF
TGTGCCAGCAGCTTGGGGTGGAGGGGGATGAACACTGAAGCTTTCTTT
>TRBD2|16|NA|TRBV27|TRBJ2-2
CASSFGGGAGTGELFF
TGTGCCAGCAGTTTTGGCGGGGGGGCCGGCACCGGGGAGCTGTTTTTT
>NA|12|few|TRBV7-9|TRBJ2-1
CASSFAYDEQFF
TGTGCCAGCAGCTTTGCCTATGATGAGCAGTTCTTC
>NA|11|NA|TRBV5-6|TRBJ2-1
CASSTVGEQFF
TGTGCCAGCAGTACGGTTGGTGAGCAGTTCTTC
>TRBD1|15|NA|TRBV6-2/TRBV6-3|TRBJ2-1
CASSYWDRQGDEQFF
TGTGCCAGCAGTTACTGGGACAGGCAGGGCGATGAGCAGTTCTTC
>NA|15|NA|TRBV19|TRBJ1-1
CASWGPRAMNTEAFF
TGTGCCAGCTGGGGACCCCGCGCGATGAACACTGAAGCTTTCTTT
>TRBD2|15|many|TRBV7-6|TRBJ2-7
CASSSSGGVTYEQYF
TGTGCCAGCAGTTCTAGCGGGGGAGTCACCTACGAGCAGTACTTC
>NA|15|many|TRBV7-6|TRBJ1-5
CASSLNAAENQPQHF
TGTGCCAGCAGCTTAAATGCGGCCGAGAATCAGCCCCAGCATTTT
>TRBD1|15|many|TRBV28|TRBJ2-5
CASSFGQGRWETQYF
TGTGCCAGCAGTTTTGGACAGGGGCGGTGGGAGACCCAGTACTTC
>TRBD1|15|few|TRBV11-3|TRBJ2-2
CASSQYGQGRGELFF
TGTGCCAGCAGCCAATACGGACAGGGGCGCGGGGAGCTGTTTTTT
>TRBD2|14|many|TRBV28|TRBJ2-1
CASSYGLALNEQFF
TGTGCCAGCAGTTATGGACTAGCCCTGAATGAGCAGTTCTTC
>TRBD1|15|NA|TRBV19|TRBJ1-5
CASSRSQGDYQPQHF
TGTGCCAGTAGTAGGTCTCAGGGGGATTATCAGCCCCAGCATTTT
>NA|16|few|TRBV4-1|TRBJ2-7
CASSQEEGLAPREQYF
TGCGCCAGCAGCCAAGAAGAGGGGCTAGCGCCCCGCGAGCAGTACTTC
>TRBD1|14|NA|TRBV4-1|TRBJ1-1
CASSPTGVYTETFF
TGCGCCAGCAGTCCGACAGGGGTGTACACTGAAACTTTCTTT
>TRBD2|18|NA|TRBV4-1|TRBJ2-3
CASSQGAGTSASTDTQYF
TGCGCCAGCAGCCAAGGCGCCGGGACTAGCGCTAGCACAGATACGCAGTATTTT
>NA|16|NA|TRBV6-6|TRBJ2-1
CASTKLTREPYNEQFF
TGTGCCAGCACCAAATTGACTAGGGAGCCATACAATGAGCAGTTCTTC
>NA|15|NA|TRBV6-2/TRBV6-3|TRBJ2-3
CASSPRTAQADTQYF
TGTGCCAGCAGTCCTCGGACAGCACAAGCAGATACGCAGTATTTT